Sequencing of this TCR beta chain was carried out in a study of T cell responses to AZD1222 COVID-19 vaccine. Study-level background: Second-dose schedules of about 4 or about 12 weeks were combined.

Here immunoSEQ multiplex PCR was the method, and the copy in TCRdb shows in-frame clones only, minus some. The data show 180,000 or so clones, with more than 90% seen just once and about 2.8% held by the top ten. This CDR3 has 13 amino acids. Germline V gene lookup returns CDR1 MNHEY and CDR2 SVGEGT. V lost 2 bases and J lost 3, with 8 bases in between. This clone has just one count. Its target is not known. Study results and caveats: A mostly white British donor set with more females was recruited, and clonal diversity was possibly underestimated. No repertoire was sampled before or during the peak T cell response, only after it.

This receptor was identified in an adult in good health. The sample consisted of peripheral blood, taken on day 0 of AZD1222 vaccination. The V and J genes are TRBV6-2 or TRBV6-3 and TRBJ2-7; no clear D gene. The CDR3 loop is CASSYGANYEQYF. The DNA for the CDR3 is TGTGCCAGCAGTTACGGCGCGAACTACGAGCAGTACTTC.